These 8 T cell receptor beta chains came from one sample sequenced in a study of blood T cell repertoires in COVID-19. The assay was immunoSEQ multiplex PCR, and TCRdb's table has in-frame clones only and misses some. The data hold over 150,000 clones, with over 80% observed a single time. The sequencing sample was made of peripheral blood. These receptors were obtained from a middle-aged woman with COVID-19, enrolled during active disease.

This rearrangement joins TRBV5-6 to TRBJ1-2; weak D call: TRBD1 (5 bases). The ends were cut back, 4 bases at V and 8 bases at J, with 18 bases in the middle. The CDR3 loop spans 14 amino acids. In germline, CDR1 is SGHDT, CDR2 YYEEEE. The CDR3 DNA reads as TGTGCCAGCAGCCCGGAGGGGCGCTCTCGGGGCTACACCTTC. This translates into CASSPEGRSRGYTF.

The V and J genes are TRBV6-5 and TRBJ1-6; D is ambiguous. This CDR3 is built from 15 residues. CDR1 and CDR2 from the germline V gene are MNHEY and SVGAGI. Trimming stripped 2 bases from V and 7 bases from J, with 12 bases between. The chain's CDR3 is CASSYDSQGNSPLHF. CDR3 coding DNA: TGTGCCAGCAGTTACGACTCTCAAGGCAATTCACCCCTCCACTTT.

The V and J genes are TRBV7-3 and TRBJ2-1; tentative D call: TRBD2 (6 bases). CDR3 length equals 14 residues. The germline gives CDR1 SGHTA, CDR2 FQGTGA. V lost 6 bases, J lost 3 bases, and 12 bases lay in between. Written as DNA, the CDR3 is TGTGCCAGCAGTCTGTCGGGGGACTACAATGAGCAGTTCTTC. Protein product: CASSLSGDYNEQFF.

CDR3 nucleotides: TGTGCCAGCAGCTTGCTCGGGACAGAGGCCTACAATGAGCAGTTCTTC. Its translation is CASSLLGTEAYNEQFF. The chain has TRBV5-6 and TRBJ2-1; 7 positions agree with TRBD1. Losses at the gene ends were 1 base for V and 2 bases for J; bases not matched to a gene: 6. Germline CDR1 and CDR2: SGHDT and YYEEEE. This CDR3 is 16 amino acids long.

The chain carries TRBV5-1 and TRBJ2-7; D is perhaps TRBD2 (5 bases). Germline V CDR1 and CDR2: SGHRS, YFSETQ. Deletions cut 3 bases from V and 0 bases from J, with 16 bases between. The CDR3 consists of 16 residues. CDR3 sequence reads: CASSSYEGPSSYEQYF. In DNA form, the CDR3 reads TGCGCCAGCAGCTCCTATGAGGGCCCGAGCTCCTACGAGCAGTACTTC.

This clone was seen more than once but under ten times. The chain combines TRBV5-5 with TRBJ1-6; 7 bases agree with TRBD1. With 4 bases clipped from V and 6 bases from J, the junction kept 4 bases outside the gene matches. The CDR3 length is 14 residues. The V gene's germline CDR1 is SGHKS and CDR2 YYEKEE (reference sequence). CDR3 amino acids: CASSPDRANSPLHF. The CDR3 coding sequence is TGTGCCAGCAGCCCAGACAGGGCTAATTCACCCCTCCACTTT. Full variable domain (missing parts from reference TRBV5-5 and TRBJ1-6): DAGVTQSPTHLIKTRGQQVTLRCSPISGHKSVSWYQQVLGQGPQFIFQYYEKEERGRGNFPDRFSARQFPNYSSELNVNALLLGDSALYLCASSPDRANSPLHFGNGTRLTVT.

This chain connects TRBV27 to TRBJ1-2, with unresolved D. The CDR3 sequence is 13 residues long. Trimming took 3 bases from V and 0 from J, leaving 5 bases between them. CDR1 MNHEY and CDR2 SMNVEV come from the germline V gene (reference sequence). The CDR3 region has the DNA TGTGCCAGCAGTTTTGAGGCTAACTATGGCTACACCTTC. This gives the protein CASSFEANYGYTF.

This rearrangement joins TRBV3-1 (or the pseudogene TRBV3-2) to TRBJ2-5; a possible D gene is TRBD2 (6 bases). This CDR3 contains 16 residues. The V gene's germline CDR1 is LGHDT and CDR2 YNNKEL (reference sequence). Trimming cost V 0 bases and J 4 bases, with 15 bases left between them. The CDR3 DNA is TGTGCCAGCAGCCAAGACTGGCGGCGGGAAGGAGAGACCCAGTACTTC. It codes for CASSQDWRREGETQYF.